These 20 T cell receptor beta chains originate from one sample sequenced in a study of blood T cell repertoires in COVID-19. TCRdb keeps only in-frame clones here, not all; method: immunoSEQ multiplex PCR. The sample consists of about 190,000 clones, 70% to 85% of them appearing once. Material: PBMCs or T cells enriched from blood (not recorded which). These receptors were obtained from a woman aged 25 to 39 who had recovered from COVID-19.

The rearrangement joins TRBV5-4 to TRBJ1-5; D is perhaps TRBD1 (5 bases). Between the trimmed V and J ends, which lost 2 bases and 2 bases, there was a span of 11 bases. The CDR3 runs 15 residues. Germline-derived CDR1 and CDR2 are SGHNT and YYREEE (reference sequence). The CDR3 spells CASSLGVQGNQPQHF. DNA for the CDR3: TGTGCCAGCAGCTTAGGGGTTCAGGGCAATCAGCCCCAGCATTTT.

The chain couples TRBV4-2 to TRBJ2-5; D might be TRBD1 (6 bases). Germline loops: CDR1 LGHNA, CDR2 YNFKEQ. Trimming removed 0 bases from V and 2 bases from J, with 10 bases in between. The CDR3 length is 15 residues. CDR3 loop: CASSQDRGLQETQYF. The CDR3 DNA reads as TGTGCCAGCAGCCAAGACAGGGGATTACAAGAGACCCAGTACTTC.

The rearrangement uses TRBV19 and TRBJ2-6, with 7 positions matching TRBD1. With 5 bases clipped from V and 4 bases from J, the junction kept 14 bases outside the gene matches. The V gene's germline CDR1 is LNHDA and CDR2 SQIVND (reference sequence). The CDR3 has 18 residues. DNA of the CDR3: TGTGCCAGTAGTTTCGGGACAGACCTTCTAGAAGGGGCCAACGTCCTGACTTTC. As protein: CASSFGTDLLEGANVLTF.

V and J are TRBV18 and TRBJ2-3; TRBD2 agrees at 10 bases. Germline loops: CDR1 KGHSH, CDR2 LQKENI. The ends lost 3 bases at V and 2 bases at J; junction bases unmatched: 8. CDR3 size: 17 residues. The CDR3 loop is CASSPSRLAGFTDTQYF. In DNA, the CDR3 is TGTGCCAGCTCACCTTCCAGACTAGCGGGCTTCACAGATACGCAGTATTTT.

V is TRBV4-1 and J is TRBJ2-1; TRBD2 is a possible D gene (6 bases). V dropped 4 bases and J dropped 0 bases, with 16 bases sitting between them. The CDR3 has 17 amino acids. Germline V CDR1 and CDR2: MGHRA, YSYEKL. CDR3 sequence reads: CASSPKASASSYNEQFF. CDR3 nucleotide sequence: TGCGCCAGCAGCCCGAAGGCTAGCGCGAGCTCCTACAATGAGCAGTTCTTC.

This clone has a single count. CDR3 in DNA: TGTGCCAGCAGTCCTAGCTGCTGCTCCTACGAGCAGTACTTC. Its protein is CASSPSCCSYEQYF. The gene calls are TRBV3-1 (or the pseudogene TRBV3-2) and TRBJ2-7; D may be TRBD2 (5 bases). The CDR3 has 14 amino acids. V lost 6 bases to trimming and J lost 0 bases, with 12 bases between them. The germline V gene encodes CDR1 LGHDT and CDR2 YNNKEL (reference sequence).

The V call is TRBV7-9, the J call TRBJ2-2, with D possibly TRBD2 on 6 matching bases. The CDR3 runs 15 residues. V was trimmed by 3 bases and J by 0 bases, leaving 8 bases between them. The germline gives CDR1 SEHNR, CDR2 FQNEAQ (reference sequence). CDR3 DNA sequence: TGTGCCAGCAGCTTGGGAGGACCGAACACCGGGGAGCTGTTTTTT. The encoded protein is CASSLGGPNTGELFF.

The chain is built from TRBV24-1 and TRBJ1-5; D is undetermined. The length of the CDR3 is 17 residues. V was trimmed by 6 bases and J by 0 bases, leaving 17 bases between them. Germline loops: CDR1 KGHDR, CDR2 SFDVKD. The CDR3 reads CATSLGRQRDSNQPQHF. CDR3 DNA sequence: TGTGCCACCAGTCTCGGCAGGCAGAGGGATAGCAATCAGCCCCAGCATTTT.

This sequence joins TRBV6-4 and TRBJ2-1, with D possibly TRBD1 on 5 matching bases. Germline CDR1 MRHNA, CDR2 SNTAGT. The CDR3 is made up of 14 amino acids. The V and J ends lost 3 bases and 0 bases respectively, with 6 bases between them. The DNA of the CDR3 is TGTGCCAGCAGTGAAGGGGACTCCTACAATGAGCAGTTCTTC. This sequence encodes CASSEGDSYNEQFF.

V usage is TRBV28 and J usage is TRBJ1-5; 8 bases map to TRBD1. Trimming took 1 base from V and 2 from J; bases not matched to a gene: 16. The germline V gene encodes CDR1 MDHEN and CDR2 SYDVKM. The CDR3 has 20 residues. Here the CDR3 DNA reads TGTGCCAGCAGTTTATCGGGGACAGGCATACGCACGGGGGGCAATCAGCCCCAGCATTTT. Its translation: CASSLSGTGIRTGGNQPQHF. Based on the CDR3 plus reference TRBV28 and TRBJ1-5, the full variable domain is DVKVTQSSRYLVKRTGEKVFLECVQDMDHENMFWYRQDPGLGLRLIYFSYDVKMKEKGDIPEGYSVSREKKERFSLILESASTNQTSMYLCASSLSGTGIRTGGNQPQHFGDGTRLSIL.

The chain carries TRBV4-2 and TRBJ2-5, with 9 bases aligning to TRBD2. Trimming at V came to 4 bases and at J to 4 bases, leaving 13 bases not matched to a gene. This CDR3 is 17 amino acids long. In germline, CDR1 is LGHNA, CDR2 YNFKEQ. The CDR3: CASSPASRAGGGETQYF. The DNA of the CDR3 is TGTGCCAGCAGCCCTGCCTCGCGAGCGGGGGGTGGAGAGACCCAGTACTTC.

The chain has TRBV29-1 and TRBJ2-7, with a possible D match to TRBD2 (6 bases). V shed 3 bases and J shed 1 base, with 19 bases lying between them. CDR1 and CDR2 from the germline V gene are SQVTM and ANQGSEA. This CDR3 has 16 residues. CDR3 DNA: TGCAGCGTTGAGGGGGGTCTCGAGGGTTCTTCCTACGAGCAGTACTTC. It codes for CSVEGGLEGSSYEQYF.

The chain couples TRBV23-1 to TRBJ2-5; TRBD1 might be the D (6 bases). TRBV23-1 is an ORF; its function is uncertain. V was pared by 9 bases and J by 1 base, with 18 bases between. CDR3 length: 15 amino acids. DNA of the CDR3: TGCGCCAGTTGGACAGAATCGTCCGTCCAAGAGACCCAGTACTTC. Its protein product is CASWTESSVQETQYF.

This sequence joins TRBV28 and TRBJ2-4; possibly TRBD1 for D (5 bases). Germline CDR1 MDHEN, CDR2 SYDVKM. V was trimmed by 5 bases and J by 2 bases, leaving 19 bases between them. The CDR3 is made up of 17 amino acids. The CDR3, as DNA: TGTGCCAGCAGTCCACAGGCTCGGATGTTGACCAAAAACATTCAGTACTTC. Its translation is CASSPQARMLTKNIQYF.

The rearrangement links TRBV6-5 to TRBJ2-4; 7 bases are a match to TRBD2. The V segment lost 10 bases and the J segment 6 bases; nucleotides outside the gene matches: 9. The CDR3 runs to 13 residues. Germline V gene sequence: CDR1 MNHEY, CDR2 SVGAGI. The CDR3 region has the DNA TGTGCCACCAGGGACTACCCGCCAAACATTCAGTACTTC. Its translation is CATRDYPPNIQYF.

The CDR3 here is CASSLSQLGGNQPQHF. As DNA, the CDR3 is TGTGCCAGCAGCTTATCCCAGCTTGGAGGCAATCAGCCCCAGCATTTT. The chain recombines TRBV13 with TRBJ1-5; the D is unclear. The CDR3 runs 16 residues. Trimming took 2 bases from V and 2 from J, leaving 13 bases between them. The V gene's germline CDR1 is PRHDT and CDR2 FYEKMQ (reference sequence).

Note on this clone: Distinct nucleotide sequences in the sample also encode this CDR3. The rearrangement links TRBV3-1 (or the pseudogene TRBV3-2) to TRBJ2-1; 7 bases line up with TRBD2. The germline gives CDR1 LGHDT, CDR2 YNNKEL (reference sequence). With 3 bases clipped from V and 4 bases from J, the junction kept 6 bases outside the gene matches. This CDR3 comprises 15 residues. The CDR3 nucleotides are TGTGCCAGCAGCCAGGCTAGCGGACCATACAATGAGCAGTTCTTC. This sequence encodes CASSQASGPYNEQFF.

This sequence joins TRBV5-4 and TRBJ1-1; D is possibly TRBD1 (5 bases). Germline V CDR1 and CDR2: SGHNT, YYREEE (reference sequence). With 4 bases removed from V and 4 bases from J, the gap between germline ends came to 11 bases. The CDR3 consists of 13 residues. The CDR3 bases are TGTGCCAGCAGCCGACAGACGGGCACTGAAGCTTTCTTT. Encoded protein: CASSRQTGTEAFF.

The J gene is TRBJ2-5, the V gene TRBV30; TRBD2 might be the D (5 bases). CDR1 is GTSNPN, CDR2 SVGIG, per germline (reference sequence). CDR3 size: 12 residues. V shed 0 bases and J shed 5 bases, with 7 bases lying between them. CDR3 nucleotide sequence: TGTGCCTGGAGTGTACTAGGGGAGACCCAGTACTTC. Translated, it gives CAWSVLGETQYF.

A remark on this clone: This specimen includes other DNA sequences encoding the same CDR3. This CDR3 reads CASSIPSSYNSPLHF. The CDR3 DNA is TGTGCCAGTAGTATACCGAGCTCCTATAATTCACCCCTCCACTTT. The chain joins TRBV19 to TRBJ1-6, with D hard to call. Germline CDR1 is LNHDA and CDR2 is SQIVND (reference sequence). V was shortened by 2 bases and J by 0 bases, with 5 bases between the two germline ends. CDR3 length: 15 amino acids.